This T cell receptor beta chain was observed in a study of T cell responses to AZD1222 COVID-19 vaccine. General observations from the study: Reportedly, nearly half the spike-specific TCRs target unmutated variant regions.

As to this clone: Its antigen is currently unknown.

V gave up 0 bases and J gave up 4 bases, with 8 bases separating them. In germline, CDR1 is SGDLS, CDR2 YYNGEE. The CDR3 sequence is 14 residues long. The data were produced by immunoSEQ multiplex PCR, yet TCRdb's version contains in-frame clones alone and is incomplete. The data show about 140,000 clones, around nine tenths seen once. The source is an adult in good health. Sequenced material: peripheral blood, taken on day 0 of AZD1222 vaccination. J is TRBJ1-5 and V is TRBV9, with a tentative D call TRBD1 (6 bases). The CDR3 loop is CASSVGGLNQPQHF. The CDR3 nucleotides are TGTGCCAGCAGCGTAGGGGGGCTAAATCAGCCCCAGCATTTT.